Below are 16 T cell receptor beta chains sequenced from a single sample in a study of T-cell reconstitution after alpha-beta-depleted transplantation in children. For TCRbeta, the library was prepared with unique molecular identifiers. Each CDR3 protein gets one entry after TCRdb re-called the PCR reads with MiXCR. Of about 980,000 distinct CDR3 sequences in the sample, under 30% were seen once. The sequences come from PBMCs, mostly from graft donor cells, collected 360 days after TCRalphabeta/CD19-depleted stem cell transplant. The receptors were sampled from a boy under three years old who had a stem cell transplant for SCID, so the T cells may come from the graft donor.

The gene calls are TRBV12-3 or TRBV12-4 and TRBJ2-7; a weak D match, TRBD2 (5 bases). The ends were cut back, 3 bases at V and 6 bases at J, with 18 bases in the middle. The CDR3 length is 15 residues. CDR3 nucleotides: TGTGCCAGCAGTTTGGCGGGCACGGTGGCTCTCGAGCAGTACTTC. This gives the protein CASSLAGTVALEQYF.

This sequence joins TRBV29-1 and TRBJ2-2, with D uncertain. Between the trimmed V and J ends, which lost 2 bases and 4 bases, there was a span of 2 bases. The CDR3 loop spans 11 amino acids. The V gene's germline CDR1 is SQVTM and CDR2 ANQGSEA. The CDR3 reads CSVESTGELFF. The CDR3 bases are TGCAGCGTTGAATCCACCGGGGAGCTGTTTTTT.

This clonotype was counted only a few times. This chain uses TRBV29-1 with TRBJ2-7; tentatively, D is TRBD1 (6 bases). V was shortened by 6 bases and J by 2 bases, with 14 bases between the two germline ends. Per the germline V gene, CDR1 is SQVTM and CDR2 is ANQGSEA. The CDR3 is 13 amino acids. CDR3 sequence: CSVVGHRAYEQYF. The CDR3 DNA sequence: TGCAGCGTCGTGGGACACAGGGCCTACGAGCAGTACTTC.

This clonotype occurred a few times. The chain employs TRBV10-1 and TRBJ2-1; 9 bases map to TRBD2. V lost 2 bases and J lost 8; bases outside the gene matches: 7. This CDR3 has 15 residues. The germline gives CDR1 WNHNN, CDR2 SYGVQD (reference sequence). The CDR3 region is CASSEGLAGTDEQFF. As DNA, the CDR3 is TGCGCCAGCAGTGAGGGCCTAGCGGGGACGGATGAGCAGTTCTTC.

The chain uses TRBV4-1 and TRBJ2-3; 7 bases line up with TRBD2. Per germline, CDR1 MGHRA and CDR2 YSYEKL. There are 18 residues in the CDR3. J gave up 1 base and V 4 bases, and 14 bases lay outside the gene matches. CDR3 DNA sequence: TGCGCCAGCAGCCCATACGGCTCCCTAGCGGTAGGCACAGATACGCAGTATTTT. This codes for CASSPYGSLAVGTDTQYF.

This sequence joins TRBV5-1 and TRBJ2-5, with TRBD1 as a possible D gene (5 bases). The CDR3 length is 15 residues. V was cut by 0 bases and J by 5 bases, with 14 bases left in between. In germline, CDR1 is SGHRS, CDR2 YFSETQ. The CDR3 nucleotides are TGCGCCAGCAGCTTGGAAGCTAGGGGCCGGGAGACCCAGTACTTC. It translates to CASSLEARGRETQYF.

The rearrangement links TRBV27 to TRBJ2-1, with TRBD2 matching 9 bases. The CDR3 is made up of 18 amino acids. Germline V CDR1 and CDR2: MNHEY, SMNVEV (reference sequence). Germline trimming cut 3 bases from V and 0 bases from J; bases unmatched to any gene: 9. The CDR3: CASSFRAGGQSSYNEQFF. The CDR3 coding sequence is TGTGCCAGCAGTTTCAGGGCGGGGGGGCAAAGCTCCTACAATGAGCAGTTCTTC.

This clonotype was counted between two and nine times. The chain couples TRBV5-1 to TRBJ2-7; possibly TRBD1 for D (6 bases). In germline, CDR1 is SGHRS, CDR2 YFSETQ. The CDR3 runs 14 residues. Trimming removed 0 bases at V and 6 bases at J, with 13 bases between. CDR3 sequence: CASSLAPGVCEQYF. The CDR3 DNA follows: TGCGCCAGCAGCTTGGCCCCAGGGGTCTGCGAGCAGTACTTC.

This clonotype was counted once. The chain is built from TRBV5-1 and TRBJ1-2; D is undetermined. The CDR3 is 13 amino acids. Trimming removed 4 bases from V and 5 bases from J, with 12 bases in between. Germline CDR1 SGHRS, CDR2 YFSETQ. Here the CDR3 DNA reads TGCGCCAGCAGCCCACTAGACGAATATGGCTACACCTTC. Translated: CASSPLDEYGYTF.

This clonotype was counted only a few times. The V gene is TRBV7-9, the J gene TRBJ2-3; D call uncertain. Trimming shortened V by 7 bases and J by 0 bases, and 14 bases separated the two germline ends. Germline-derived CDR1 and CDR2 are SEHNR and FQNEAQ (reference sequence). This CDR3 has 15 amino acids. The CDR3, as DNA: TGTGCCAGCATCCAGGTCAGTACGAGCACAGATACGCAGTATTTT. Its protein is CASIQVSTSTDTQYF.

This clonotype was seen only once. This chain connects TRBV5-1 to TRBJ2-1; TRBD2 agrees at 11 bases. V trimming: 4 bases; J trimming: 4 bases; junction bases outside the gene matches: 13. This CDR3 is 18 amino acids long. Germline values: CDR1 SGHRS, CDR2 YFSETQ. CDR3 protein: CASSQILAGGTIYNEQFF. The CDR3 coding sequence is TGCGCCAGCAGCCAAATATTAGCGGGGGGGACAATATACAATGAGCAGTTCTTC.

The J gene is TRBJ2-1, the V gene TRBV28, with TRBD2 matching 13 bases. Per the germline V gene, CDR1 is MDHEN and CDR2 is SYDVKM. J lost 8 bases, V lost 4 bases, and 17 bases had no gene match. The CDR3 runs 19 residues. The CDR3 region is CASSSRSRFTSGGAHEQFF. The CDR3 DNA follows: TGTGCCAGCAGTTCCCGGTCGAGGTTTACTAGCGGGGGGGCCCATGAGCAGTTCTTC.

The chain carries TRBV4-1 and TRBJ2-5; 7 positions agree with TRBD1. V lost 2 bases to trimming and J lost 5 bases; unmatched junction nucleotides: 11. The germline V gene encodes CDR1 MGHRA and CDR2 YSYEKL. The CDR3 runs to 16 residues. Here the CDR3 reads CASSQTNRGLGETQYF. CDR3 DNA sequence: TGCGCCAGCAGCCAAACTAACAGGGGTTTGGGGGAGACCCAGTACTTC.

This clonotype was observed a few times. The CDR3 DNA reads TGTGCCAGCAGCGTAGCTCCCCCCACGGATGAGCAGTTCTTC. As protein: CASSVAPPTDEQFF. V gene TRBV9 combines with J gene TRBJ2-1; no firm D call. CDR1 SGDLS and CDR2 YYNGEE come from the germline V gene. CDR3 size: 14 residues. V lost 0 bases to trimming and J lost 8 bases, with 12 bases between them.

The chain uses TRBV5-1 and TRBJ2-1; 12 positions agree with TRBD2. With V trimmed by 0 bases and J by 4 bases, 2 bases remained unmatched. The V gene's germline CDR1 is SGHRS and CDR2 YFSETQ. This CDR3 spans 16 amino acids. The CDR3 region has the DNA TGCGCCAGCAGCTTGGACGGGACTAGCGGGTACAATGAGCAGTTCTTC. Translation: CASSLDGTSGYNEQFF.

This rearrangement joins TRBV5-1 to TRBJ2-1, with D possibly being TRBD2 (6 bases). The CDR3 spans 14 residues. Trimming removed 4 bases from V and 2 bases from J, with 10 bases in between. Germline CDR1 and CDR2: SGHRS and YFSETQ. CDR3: CASSGTLTYNEQFF. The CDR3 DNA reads TGCGCCAGCAGCGGGACTCTCACCTACAATGAGCAGTTCTTC.